This TCR beta chain was observed in a study of blood T cell repertoires in COVID-19. Study-level background: PBMCs, B-cell-depleted T cells, or T cells provided the cDNA or gDNA that made up the material.

Clones were sequenced by immunoSEQ multiplex PCR, and TCRdb holds only the in-frame ones, with some missing. The table lists around 300,000 clones, about 90% of them singletons. Enrolled through a virtual design, the participants were between roughly 18 and 90 years of age and came from under 30 US areas. This CDR3 comprises 14 residues. Germline-derived CDR1 and CDR2 are KGHSH and LQKENI. V lost 6 bases, J lost 5 bases, and 6 bases stayed unmatched. This clonotype originated in a young woman with acute COVID-19. The chain has TRBV18 and TRBJ1-5; 8 bases align to TRBD1. The sequenced material came from PBMCs or T cells enriched from blood (not recorded which). CDR3 bases: TGTGCCAGCTCCCAAGGACAGGGACATCAGCCCCAGCATTTT. Translation gives CASSQGQGHQPQHF.